Described below is a single T cell receptor (beta chain) sequence and its context. The sample comes from a study of blood T cell repertoires in COVID-19. Looking at the study overall: Both acute and convalescent COVID-19 samples were obtained from the United States, Italy and Spain. From T cells, B-cell-depleted T cells, or PBMCs came the material, which was cDNA or gDNA.

Per the original methods: Cell counts per sample came from amplifying reference gene primers. The data were produced by immunoSEQ multiplex PCR, yet TCRdb's version contains in-frame clones alone and is incomplete. That table supplies the V and J calls and clone size; D and trimming were determined from the DNA. The profile covers around 84,000 clones, with over 85% appearing a single time and 4.6% taken by the ten largest. Germline V gene lookup returns CDR1 SGHTA and CDR2 FQGNSA. Trimming removed 4 bases from V and 8 bases from J, with 18 bases in between. The CDR3 is made up of 14 amino acids. This clonotype was sampled from a man aged 50 or older with active COVID-19. Sequenced: peripheral blood. The chain has TRBV7-2 and TRBJ2-7, with TRBD1 as a possible D gene (6 bases). The CDR3 reads CASSSRWSGEQQYF. DNA of the CDR3: TGTGCCAGCAGCTCCCGATGGTCAGGGGAACAGCAGTACTTC.